The T cell receptor beta chain under discussion was sequenced for a study of Tregs in tolerant kidney transplant recipients. Profiled with immunoSEQ multiplex PCR; TCRdb holds only in-frame clones, not every one. The repertoire includes about 50,000 clones, approximately 89% of them detected once, and about a sixth sits in the top ten. This CDR3 contains 13 residues. The germline V gene encodes CDR1 MDHEN and CDR2 SYDVKM. Trimming cost V 6 bases and J 1 base, with 9 bases left between them. The nonmyeloablative bone marrow transplants came from related graft donors, with transient mixed chimerism. This sequence joins TRBV28 and TRBJ2-5; a weak D match, TRBD1 (5 bases). The sequenced sample was CD8+ T cells from blood (PBMCs), obtained 12 months after the transplant. This receptor was identified in a human patient who received a combined kidney and bone marrow transplant. Among the T cells, some may be from the graft donor. The DNA for the CDR3 is TGTGCCAGCAGCCTGCAGGGCCAAGAGACCCAGTACTTC. The encoded protein is CASSLQGQETQYF. Together with reference TRBV28 and TRBJ2-5, the CDR3 gives the full variable domain: DVKVTQSSRYLVKRTGEKVFLECVQDMDHENMFWYRQDPGLGLRLIYFSYDVKMKEKGDIPEGYSVSREKKERFSLILESASTNQTSMYLCASSLQGQETQYFGPGTRLLVL.